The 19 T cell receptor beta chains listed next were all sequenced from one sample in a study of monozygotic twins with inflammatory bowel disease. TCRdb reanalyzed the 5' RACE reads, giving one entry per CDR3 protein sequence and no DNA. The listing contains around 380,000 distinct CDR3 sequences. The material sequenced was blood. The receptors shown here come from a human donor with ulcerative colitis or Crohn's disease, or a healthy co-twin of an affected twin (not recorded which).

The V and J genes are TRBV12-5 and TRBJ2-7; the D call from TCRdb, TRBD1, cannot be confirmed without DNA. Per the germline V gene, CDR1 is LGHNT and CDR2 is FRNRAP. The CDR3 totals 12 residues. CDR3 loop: CASQGETYEQYF.

CDR3 sequence: CAISDLAGIHYEQYF. V and J are TRBV10-3 and TRBJ2-7; TCRdb returns TRBD2, unconfirmable since there is no DNA. The CDR3 length is 15 residues. The germline CDR1 and CDR2 sequences are ENHRY and SYGVKD.

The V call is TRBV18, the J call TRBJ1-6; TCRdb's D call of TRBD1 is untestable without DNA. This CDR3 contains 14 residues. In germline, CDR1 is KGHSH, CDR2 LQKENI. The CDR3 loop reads CASSPGRVNSPLHF.

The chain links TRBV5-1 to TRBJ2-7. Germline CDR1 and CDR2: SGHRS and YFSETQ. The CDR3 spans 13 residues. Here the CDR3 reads CASSFGQDYEQYF.

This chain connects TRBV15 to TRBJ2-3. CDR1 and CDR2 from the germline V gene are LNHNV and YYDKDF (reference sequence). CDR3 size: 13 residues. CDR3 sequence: CATSREGSDTQYF.

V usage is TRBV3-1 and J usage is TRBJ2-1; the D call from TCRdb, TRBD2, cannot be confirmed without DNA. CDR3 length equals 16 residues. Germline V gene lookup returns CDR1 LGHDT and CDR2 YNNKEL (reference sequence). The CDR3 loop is CASSQLPGGPVGEQFF.

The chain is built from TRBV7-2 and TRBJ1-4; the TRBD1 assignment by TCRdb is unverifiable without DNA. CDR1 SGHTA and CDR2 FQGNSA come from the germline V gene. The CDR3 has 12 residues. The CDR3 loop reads CAERQGDEKLFF.

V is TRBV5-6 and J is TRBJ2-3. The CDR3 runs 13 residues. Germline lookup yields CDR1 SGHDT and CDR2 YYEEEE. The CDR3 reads CASSPRVTDTQYF.

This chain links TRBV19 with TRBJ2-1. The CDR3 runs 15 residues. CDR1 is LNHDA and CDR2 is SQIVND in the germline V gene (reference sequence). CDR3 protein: CASSIGGRTYNEQFF.

CDR3 sequence reads: CASSYNWGGTDTQYF. The chain employs TRBV5-1 and TRBJ2-3; without DNA, the TCRdb call of TRBD1 cannot be checked. This CDR3 comprises 15 residues. Germline loops: CDR1 SGHRS, CDR2 YFSETQ.

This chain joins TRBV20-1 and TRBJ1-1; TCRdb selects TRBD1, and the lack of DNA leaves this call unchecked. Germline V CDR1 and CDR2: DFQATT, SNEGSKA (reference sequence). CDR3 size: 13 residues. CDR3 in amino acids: CAEQGARVTEAFF.

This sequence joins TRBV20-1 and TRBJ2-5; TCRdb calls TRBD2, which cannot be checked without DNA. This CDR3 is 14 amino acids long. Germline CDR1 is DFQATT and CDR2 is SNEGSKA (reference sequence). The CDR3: CSARDWWSGETQYF.

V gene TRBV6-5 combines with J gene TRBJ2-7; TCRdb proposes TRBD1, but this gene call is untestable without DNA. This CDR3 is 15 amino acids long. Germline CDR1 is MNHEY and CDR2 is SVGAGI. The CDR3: CASSYGGQGAYEQYF.

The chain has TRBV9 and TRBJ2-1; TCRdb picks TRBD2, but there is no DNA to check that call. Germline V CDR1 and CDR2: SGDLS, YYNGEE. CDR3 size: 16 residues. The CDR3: CASSLGGRTIGNEQFF.

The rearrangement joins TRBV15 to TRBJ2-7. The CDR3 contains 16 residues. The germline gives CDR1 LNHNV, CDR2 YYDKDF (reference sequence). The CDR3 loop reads CATSRDLDRGSNEQYF.

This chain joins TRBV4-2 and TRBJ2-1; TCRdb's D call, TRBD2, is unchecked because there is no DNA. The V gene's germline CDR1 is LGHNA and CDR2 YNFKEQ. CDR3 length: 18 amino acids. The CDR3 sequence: CASSQLGGLAETYNEQFF.

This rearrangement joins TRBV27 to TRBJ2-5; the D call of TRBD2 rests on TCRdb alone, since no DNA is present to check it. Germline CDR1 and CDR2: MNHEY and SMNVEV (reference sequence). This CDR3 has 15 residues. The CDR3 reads CASSFASGVKETQYF.

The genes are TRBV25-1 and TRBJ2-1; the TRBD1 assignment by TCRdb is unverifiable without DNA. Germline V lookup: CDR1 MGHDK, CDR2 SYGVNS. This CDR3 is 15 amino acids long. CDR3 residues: CASSEWQGLNNEQFF.

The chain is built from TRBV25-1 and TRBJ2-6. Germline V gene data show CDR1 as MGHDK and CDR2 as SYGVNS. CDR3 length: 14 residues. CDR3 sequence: CASGKHSGANVLTF.